The 6 T cell receptor beta chains below come from one sample, sequenced in a study of cytomegalovirus exposure and HLA in healthy donors. Primers included in the PCR were 60 Vbeta and 13 Jbeta primers. Data came from immunoSEQ multiplex PCR; TCRdb stores just in-frame clones and leaves some out. The sample records some 100,000 clones, roughly 83% being singletons. Sequenced input: PBMCs. The receptors stem from a female donor in good health and CMV-seropositive.

Details on this clone: One junction end disagrees with the germline gene, perhaps due to a read error. This chain links TRBV15 with TRBJ2-6; D is possibly TRBD1 (5 bases). The germline V gene has CDR1 LNHNV and CDR2 YYDKDF (reference sequence). The CDR3 extends over 20 amino acids. The CDR3 loop reads CATSRDQWLGLGSGANGLTF. The CDR3 DNA is TGTGCCACCAGCAGAGATCAGTGGCTGGGGTTGGGTTCTGGGGCCAACGGCCTGACTTTC. Drawing the rest from reference TRBV15 and TRBJ2-6, the complete variable domain is DAMVIQNPRYQVTQFGKPVTLSCSQTLNHNVMYWYQQKSSQAPKLLFHYYDKDFNNEADTPDNFQSRRPNTSFCFLDIRSPGLGDTAMYLCATSRDQWLGLGSGANGLTFGAGSRLTVL.

CDR3 loop: CASSPPSRGNQPQHF. The CDR3 nucleotides read TGTGCCAGCTCACCACCTTCCAGGGGGAATCAGCCCCAGCATTTT. V gene TRBV18 combines with J gene TRBJ1-5, with 7 bases matching TRBD1. The CDR3 extends over 15 amino acids. Germline V gene lookup returns CDR1 KGHSH and CDR2 LQKENI. With 0 bases clipped from V and 4 bases from J, the junction kept 3 bases outside the gene matches.

This clone showed up just a few times. The gene calls are TRBV7-2 and TRBJ2-7, with 13 positions matching TRBD2. This CDR3 region has 17 residues. Trimming at V came to 2 bases and at J to 7 bases, leaving 11 bases not matched to a gene. Germline-derived CDR1 and CDR2 are SGHTA and FQGNSA. The DNA of the CDR3 is TGTGCCAGCAGCTTATGGGGCACTAGCGGGAGGGCGAAGGAGCAGTACTTC. Translation: CASSLWGTSGRAKEQYF. The full variable domain, rest sourced from reference TRBV7-2 and TRBJ2-7, is GAGVSQSPSNKVTEKGKDVELRCDPISGHTALYWYRQSLGQGLEFLIYFQGNSAPDKSGLPSDRFSAERTGGSVSTLTIQRTQQEDSAVYLCASSLWGTSGRAKEQYFGPGTRLTVT.

In its sample, this clone was seen once. The germline gene is not matched at one end of the junction; a read error may be the cause. The sample holds other DNA sequences that translate to the same CDR3. The rearrangement links TRBV18 to TRBJ1-4; the D is unclear. Per germline, CDR1 KGHSH and CDR2 LQKENI. The CDR3 extends over 15 amino acids. Written as DNA, the CDR3 is TGTGCCAGCTCACCACCCCAGTCAACTAATGAAAAGCTGTTTTTT. It yields the protein CASSPPQSTNEKLFF.

The chain couples TRBV28 to TRBJ2-1; TRBD1 aligns across 7 bases. The germline V gene encodes CDR1 MDHEN and CDR2 SYDVKM. V shed 1 base, J shed 3 bases, and the junction held 3 bases outside the gene matches. CDR3 size: 15 residues. CDR3: CASSLLGTDYNEQFF. The CDR3 nucleotides read TGTGCCAGCAGTTTATTAGGGACAGACTACAATGAGCAGTTCTTC.

This rearrangement joins TRBV19 to TRBJ2-4; possibly TRBD2 for D (6 bases). This CDR3 contains 16 residues. Looked up from germline, CDR1 is LNHDA and CDR2 is SQIVND (reference sequence). Trimming took off 5 bases at V and 5 bases at J, with 19 bases between the two ends. CDR3 in DNA: TGTGCCAGTAGTCCACGGGGGTCTGGGTCGGAAAACATTCAGTACTTC. It yields the protein CASSPRGSGSENIQYF.